Detailed here is one T cell receptor beta chain. Its antigen remains unidentified. This entry comes from a study of T cell responses to AZD1222 COVID-19 vaccine. General observations from the study: There were vaccine-associated CD4 TCRs across spike, dominant at 160-218 and 743-854.

The CDR3 has 18 residues. From germline, CDR1 is LNHDA and CDR2 SQIVND (reference sequence). V shed 2 bases, J shed 1 base, and the junction held 11 bases outside the gene matches. Measured with immunoSEQ multiplex PCR; TCRdb has only the in-frame clones, and not every one. The sample lists over 85,000 clones; about 92% were seen once. The chain links TRBV19 to TRBJ2-7; 10 bases map to TRBD1. This receptor was identified in an adult in good health. Here the sequenced sample was peripheral blood, taken on day 0 of AZD1222 vaccination. This chain's CDR3 is CASSIIGDGTGESYEQYF. As DNA, the CDR3 is TGTGCCAGTAGTATAATAGGGGACGGGACAGGGGAATCCTACGAGCAGTACTTC.